This T cell receptor (beta chain) originates from a study of type 1 regulatory T cells. Study-level background: T-allo10 is a Tr1-enriched, alloantigen-specific CD4 T cell product made in vitro.

TCRdb passed the reads through MiXCR, listing each CDR3 protein once. Seen here are around 69,000 distinct CDR3 sequences, around 63% observed once, and the top ten hold 7.6%. Points on this clonotype: The antigen remains unidentified.

T-allo10 cells from the graft donor were described as anergic, host-alloantigen-specific, and alloantigen-specific suppressors. The CDR3 contains 11 residues. The V and J ends lost 6 bases and 0 bases respectively, with 6 bases between them. Germline V gene lookup returns CDR1 DFQATT and CDR2 SNEGSKA (reference sequence). The clonotype was recovered from a human donor in good health. V is TRBV20-1 and J is TRBJ2-7; no reliable D call. Sample: cultured T cells, either the whole culture or a sorted T cell fraction (not recorded which). Subset denoted: Tr1-enriched cell product generated in vitro against host alloantigens. CDR3 nucleotides: TGCAGTGCGTGGATCTCCTACGAGCAGTACTTC. Amino acid sequence: CSAWISYEQYF.